This T cell receptor (beta chain) was captured in a study of blood T cell repertoires in COVID-19. The CDR3 loop spans 15 amino acids. Germline CDR1 reads SNHLY; CDR2 reads FYNNEI. The V and J ends lost 5 bases and 5 bases respectively, with 16 bases between them. Method: immunoSEQ multiplex PCR; TCRdb's copy keeps in-frame clones and lacks some. The repertoire has tens of thousands of clones, about nine tenths of them found once; the top ten carry roughly 8.5%. Source material: peripheral blood. This chain links TRBV2 with TRBJ2-1; D possibly corresponds to TRBD2 (7 bases). The receptor was derived from a man aged 50 to 59 with active COVID-19. The CDR3 loop is CASSSGQGGDNEQFF. Written as DNA, the CDR3 is TGTGCCAGCAGTTCCGGGCAAGGGGGGGACAATGAGCAGTTCTTC.